This paragraph covers one T cell receptor (delta chain) sequence. The target antigen is unknown. The data stem from a study of Vδ1+ human thymocytes. Study-wide results and caveats: In the thymus, TRG and TRD repertoires looked highly polyclonal with Gaussian CDR3 lengths.

Extracted RNA was reverse transcribed into cDNA. CDR3 amplicons came from multiplex PCR with pooled V-gene forward and constant-region reverse primers. TCRdb re-processed the multiplex PCR reads using CATT. This table has some 55,000 delta-chain clones, less than 20% appearing once. The CDR3 extends over 22 amino acids. The V gene's germline CDR1 is TSWWSYY and CDR2 QGS. Unmatched junction bases numbered 31, after V lost 5 bases and J lost 6 bases. This sequence was found in a boy less than two years old who had congenital heart surgery. The chain recombines TRDV1 with TRDJ1, with TRDD2 matching over 9 bases. The sequencing sample was made of Vdelta1+ gamma-delta thymocytes from the thymus. Regarding subset: FACS-sorted CD3+ TCRalphabeta- TCRVdelta1+ TCRVdelta2- thymocytes. As DNA, the CDR3 is TGTGCTCTTGGGATAGGCCTTCCTACGAACGAGTGGATTTGGTGGATAAACAATAAACTCATCTTT. Translation gives CALGIGLPTNEWIWWINNKLIF.